These 12 T cell receptor beta chains originate from one sample sequenced in a study of response to subunit inactivated influenza vaccine. TCRdb recomputed calls from the RT-PCR reads with MiXCR, one row per CDR3 protein. The repertoire holds about 800,000 distinct CDR3 sequences, with around 21% as singletons. The material was PBMCs from blood, obtained 5 days after vaccination. The receptor source for this set is a man in his fifties or sixties who received an inactivated influenza vaccine.

The gene calls are TRBV20-1 and TRBJ2-1; TRBD2 agrees at 9 bases. V was pared by 6 bases and J by 8 bases, with 14 bases of the junction left unmatched. CDR3 length equals 15 residues. Germline CDR1 is DFQATT and CDR2 is SNEGSKA (reference sequence). The CDR3 protein is CSASGTSKEWDEQFF. CDR3 in DNA: TGCAGTGCGTCCGGGACTAGCAAAGAGTGGGATGAGCAGTTCTTC.

The V and J genes are TRBV12-3 or TRBV12-4 and TRBJ2-1; D perhaps matches TRBD1 (5 bases). The V and J ends lost 6 bases and 4 bases respectively, with 10 bases between them. The CDR3 totals 13 residues. The CDR3 DNA is TGTGCCAGCAGCTCGACAGATTACAATGAGCAGTTCTTC. Translation: CASSSTDYNEQFF.

The chain joins TRBV5-1 to TRBJ1-2, with D maybe TRBD1 (5 bases). With 4 bases removed from V and 4 bases from J, the gap between germline ends came to 14 bases. The germline V gene encodes CDR1 SGHRS and CDR2 YFSETQ. The CDR3 is made up of 14 amino acids. The CDR3 DNA is TGCGCCAGCAGCCTCGGCGGGGGGAGCTATGGCTACACCTTC. It translates to CASSLGGGSYGYTF.

The chain uses TRBV6-1 and TRBJ1-4; the match to TRBD1 covers 7 bases. The CDR3 spans 14 residues. Germline V gives CDR1 MNHNS, CDR2 SASEGT. J gave up 7 bases and V 6 bases, and 8 bases lay outside the gene matches. The CDR3 DNA reads as TGTGCCAGCAGCAATACAGGGGCGGGTGAAAAACTGTTTTTT. The encoded protein is CASSNTGAGEKLFF.

The chain recombines TRBV10-3 with TRBJ2-3; no clear D gene. Germline V lookup: CDR1 ENHRY, CDR2 SYGVKD. The length of the CDR3 is 14 residues. V was shortened by 4 bases and J by 2 bases, with 10 bases between the two germline ends. In nucleotides, the CDR3 is TGTGCCATCAGTGTAGACCCACACACAGATACGCAGTATTTT. It yields the protein CAISVDPHTDTQYF.

The table lists this clonotype with a few counts. The rearrangement uses TRBV6-1 and TRBJ2-3; maybe TRBD2 (6 bases). V was cut by 0 bases and J by 4 bases, with 20 bases left in between. Germline CDR1 reads MNHNS; CDR2 reads SASEGT. The CDR3 loop spans 18 amino acids. CDR3: CASSEAGRHWGRPDTQYF. The DNA of the CDR3 is TGTGCCAGCAGTGAAGCGGGGAGACACTGGGGGAGGCCAGATACGCAGTATTTT.

The rearrangement links TRBV2 to TRBJ2-5; 7 bases are a match to TRBD2. The CDR3 extends over 19 amino acids. Looked up from germline, CDR1 is SNHLY and CDR2 is FYNNEI. J was trimmed by 3 bases and V by 6 bases; bases with no gene match: 22. CDR3 DNA sequence: TGTGCCAGCAGCCGTAGAAGCGGGGCCCTTCCCCGACTAGAAGAGACCCAGTACTTC. Protein: CASSRRSGALPRLEETQYF.

The V call is TRBV6-5, the J call TRBJ2-3; D assignment may be TRBD1 or TRBD2 (5 bases each). V was cut by 1 base and J by 1 base, with 9 bases left in between. CDR3 length: 15 amino acids. Germline V gene data show CDR1 as MNHEY and CDR2 as SVGAGI. The CDR3 bases are TGTGCCAGCAGTTACTGGGGGAGACGCACAGATACGCAGTATTTT. Translation gives CASSYWGRRTDTQYF.

V usage is TRBV29-1 and J usage is TRBJ2-7; D is uncertain. The length of the CDR3 is 12 residues. From germline, CDR1 is SQVTM and CDR2 ANQGSEA. V was pared by 4 bases and J by 5 bases, with 12 bases between. CDR3 coding DNA: TGCAGCGTTGCCGTCAGGAGAGACGAGCAGTACTTC. Its translation is CSVAVRRDEQYF.

CDR3 sequence: CAWSVHQDNEQFF. The CDR3, as DNA: TGTGCCTGGAGTGTACATCAGGACAATGAGCAGTTCTTC. This chain links TRBV30 with TRBJ2-1; no firm D call. Germline-derived CDR1 and CDR2 are GTSNPN and SVGIG (reference sequence). The CDR3 runs to 13 residues. The germline V and J ends were trimmed by 0 bases and 5 bases, with 8 bases remaining between them. Filled out from reference TRBV30 and TRBJ2-1, the complete variable domain reads SQTIHQWPATLVQPVGSPLSLECTVEGTSNPNLYWYRQAAGRGLQLLFYSVGIGQISSEVPQNLSASRPQDRQFILSSKKLLLSDSGFYLCAWSVHQDNEQFFGPGTRLTVL.

In this sample, this clonotype turned up many times. As DNA, the CDR3 is TGTGCCAGCAGCGGATCCCGAGAACCGAATCGGCGATTCGGCCCCCTCCCTTCAACAGATACGCAGTATTTT. Amino acids: CASSGSREPNRRFGPLPSTDTQYF. J is TRBJ2-3 and V is TRBV9; D is undetermined. Trimming removed 3 bases at V and 3 bases at J, with 41 bases between. The CDR3 consists of 24 residues. Germline assignment: CDR1 SGDLS and CDR2 YYNGEE. Filled out from reference TRBV9 and TRBJ2-3, the complete variable domain reads DSGVTQTPKHLITATGQRVTLRCSPRSGDLSVYWYQQSLDQGLQFLIQYYNGEERAKGNILERFSAQQFPDLHSELNLSSLELGDSALYFCASSGSREPNRRFGPLPSTDTQYFGPGTRLTVL.

This chain connects TRBV24-1 to TRBJ2-1, with D unclear. The CDR3 runs to 15 residues. V shed 1 base and J shed 3 bases, with 9 bases lying between them. The germline V gene encodes CDR1 KGHDR and CDR2 SFDVKD. CDR3 DNA sequence: TGTGCCACCAGTGATTTAGGCACCTACTACAATGAGCAGTTCTTC. It translates to CATSDLGTYYNEQFF.